Following are 29 T cell receptor beta chains from one sample sequenced in a study of CD8+CD57+ T cells in acquired aplastic anemia. CDR3 and TCR beta VDJ profiling relied on genomic DNA as the template. TCRdb recomputed calls from the reads with MiXCR, one row per CDR3 protein. The sample lists more than 150,000 distinct CDR3 sequences, just under 50% seen once, with around 8.8% in the top ten. Patients chosen for sequencing had shown CD8+CD57+ cell expansion by flow cytometry. The sample consisted of sorted CD4+, CD8+, or CD8+CD57+ T cells (not recorded which) from PBMCs. These TCRs come from a human donor with aplastic anemia.

The chain employs TRBV14 and TRBJ1-1; D remains unclear. The length of the CDR3 is 14 residues. CDR1 SGHDN and CDR2 FVKESK come from the germline V gene. Between the trimmed V and J ends, which lost 4 bases and 0 bases, there was a span of 9 bases. The CDR3 DNA is TGTGCCAGCAGCCCTTATACGATGAACACTGAAGCTTTCTTT. Translating gives CASSPYTMNTEAFF.

V usage is TRBV24-1 and J usage is TRBJ2-3, with D unresolved. Germline V gives CDR1 KGHDR, CDR2 SFDVKD. This CDR3 region has 14 residues. The V end lost 9 bases, the J end lost 5 bases, and 17 bases lay between the germline ends. CDR3 in DNA: TGTGCCACCCAGCCAGGTGGCGCCGGAGATACGCAGTATTTT. It is translated as CATQPGGAGDTQYF.

The chain couples TRBV19 to TRBJ1-6, with 8 bases aligning to TRBD1. Per germline, CDR1 LNHDA and CDR2 SQIVND (reference sequence). Trimming cost V 4 bases and J 5 bases; bases outside gene matches: 4. This CDR3 comprises 15 residues. The DNA for the CDR3 is TGTGCCAGTAGTACGGGGACAGGTCATAATTCACCCCTCCACTTT. Its translation is CASSTGTGHNSPLHF.

The chain uses TRBV24-1 and TRBJ1-1, with 9 nucleotides matching TRBD1. With 5 bases clipped from V and 6 bases from J, the junction kept 3 bases outside the gene matches. The CDR3 has 13 amino acids. Germline V gene data show CDR1 as KGHDR and CDR2 as SFDVKD. The CDR3 loop reads CATSATGGAEAFF. In DNA, the CDR3 is TGTGCCACCAGTGCAACAGGGGGCGCTGAAGCTTTCTTT.

The chain uses TRBV7-2 and TRBJ2-5; TRBD2 matches at 10 bases. CDR3 length: 16 amino acids. CDR1 is SGHTA and CDR2 is FQGNSA in the germline V gene. J was trimmed by 2 bases and V by 5 bases; bases with no gene match: 8. CDR3 region: CASSTLAGGLQETQYF. The CDR3 DNA reads as TGTGCCAGCAGCACCTTAGCGGGAGGCCTACAAGAGACCCAGTACTTC.

The chain recombines TRBV29-1 with TRBJ2-1; 7 positions match TRBD1. Trimming cost V 5 bases and J 7 bases; bases outside gene matches: 5. This CDR3 has 12 residues. From germline, CDR1 is SQVTM and CDR2 ANQGSEA. The CDR3 DNA reads TGCAGCGTTCGGACAGGAACTAATGAGCAGTTCTTC. It translates to CSVRTGTNEQFF.

The gene calls are TRBV20-1 and TRBJ2-5; 10 bases fit TRBD2. After removal of 1 base from V and 1 base from J, the junction contained 6 bases not matched to a gene. Germline V gene lookup returns CDR1 DFQATT and CDR2 SNEGSKA (reference sequence). The CDR3 spans 16 residues. DNA for the CDR3: TGCAGTGCTAGAGGGTTGCGACTAGCGGGCCAAGAGACCCAGTACTTC. Translation: CSARGLRLAGQETQYF.

This clonotype has a count of ten or more. The chain uses TRBV7-2 and TRBJ2-5; tentative D call: TRBD1 (5 bases). CDR1 is SGHTA, CDR2 FQGNSA, per germline. The CDR3 is 14 amino acids. V gave up 2 bases and J gave up 4 bases, with 11 bases separating them. In DNA form, the CDR3 reads TGTGCCAGCAGCTTACGTAGGGGCACAGAGACCCAGTACTTC. This translates into CASSLRRGTETQYF.

Ten or more counts support this clonotype. V gene TRBV5-8 combines with J gene TRBJ1-4; D is uncertain. The CDR3 spans 14 residues. Germline lookup yields CDR1 SGHTS and CDR2 YDEGEE. V shed 0 bases and J shed 8 bases, with 11 bases lying between them. The CDR3 nucleotides are TGTGCCAGCAGCTTGGCCCCCACGGGGGAAAAACTGTTTTTT. It is translated as CASSLAPTGEKLFF.

In its sample, this clonotype was seen many times. The chain recombines TRBV19 with TRBJ1-2, with D possibly TRBD1 on 5 matching bases. Germline values: CDR1 LNHDA, CDR2 SQIVND (reference sequence). Trimming cost V 7 bases and J 4 bases, with 13 bases left between them. CDR3 length equals 13 residues. CDR3 in DNA: TGTGCCAGTAATGGGGGTGGAAGCTATGGCTACACCTTC. Its translation: CASNGGGSYGYTF.

This clonotype was recorded only once. The limits of the CDR3 on the DNA are not certain, so only TCRdb's listed CDR3 is given. The genes are TRBV7-8 and TRBJ2-2; the D segment call TRBD1 is taken from the table without a DNA check. The length of the CDR3 is 14 amino acids, counting both ends. Germline V gene lookup returns CDR1 SGHVS and CDR2 FQNEAQ. The CDR3 reads CASSILGADGELFF.

Note on this clonotype: One end of the junction is discordant with germline, which a read error may explain. The rearrangement uses TRBV11-1 and TRBJ2-7; a weak D match, TRBD2 (6 bases). The CDR3 contains 17 residues. Germline CDR1 SGHAT, CDR2 FQDESV (reference sequence). CDR3 in amino acids: CASSLGTLAVVEYEQYF. The CDR3 region has the DNA TGCGCCAGCAGCTTAGGAACCTTAGCGGTAGTCGAGTACGAGCAGTACTTC.

V gene TRBV20-1 combines with J gene TRBJ2-3; 11 bases fit TRBD2. The CDR3 consists of 16 residues. The germline V gene encodes CDR1 DFQATT and CDR2 SNEGSKA (reference sequence). With V trimmed by 5 bases and J by 0 bases, 7 bases remained unmatched. The CDR3 DNA is TGCAGTGCTTTTAGCGGGGGGGCCCCTAGCACAGATACGCAGTATTTT. Translating it yields CSAFSGGAPSTDTQYF.

The chain carries TRBV11-3 and TRBJ1-1, with D hard to call. V was trimmed by 1 base and J by 1 base, leaving 10 bases between them. The length of the CDR3 is 15 residues. The germline V gene encodes CDR1 SGHNT and CDR2 YENEEA. The DNA of the CDR3 is TGTGCCAGCAGCTTAGCGGGCGCGGGGAACACTGAAGCTTTCTTT. Protein: CASSLAGAGNTEAFF. Combining the CDR3 with reference TRBV11-3 and TRBJ1-1 gives the whole variable domain EAGVVQSPRYKIIEKKQPVAFWCNPISGHNTLYWYLQNLGQGPELLIRYENEEAVDDSQLPKDRFSAERLKGVDSTLKIQPAELGDSAVYLCASSLAGAGNTEAFFGQGTRLTVV.

This chain links TRBV27 with TRBJ2-7; D remains unclear. This CDR3 contains 14 residues. Germline CDR1 MNHEY, CDR2 SMNVEV (reference sequence). V was shortened by 7 bases and J by 3 bases, with 16 bases between the two germline ends. The CDR3 region has the DNA TGTGCCAGCAAGGAACGGCCACATCACTACGAGCAGTACTTC. Its translation is CASKERPHHYEQYF.

This clonotype was observed a few times. The V call is TRBV6-1, the J call TRBJ2-4, with D hard to call. CDR3 size: 15 residues. Germline CDR1 is MNHNS and CDR2 is SASEGT. V dropped 6 bases and J dropped 1 base, with 13 bases sitting between them. Written as DNA, the CDR3 is TGTGCCAGCAGGGATGAACCTCGGGCCAAAAACATTCAGTACTTC. This sequence encodes CASRDEPRAKNIQYF.

The CDR3 bases are TGTGCCAGCACGATTCAGGGGGCGCTCAACATTCAGTACTTC. Translation gives CASTIQGALNIQYF. The rearrangement links TRBV6-2 or TRBV6-3 to TRBJ2-4, with 8 nucleotides matching TRBD1. V shed 7 bases and J 7 bases; nucleotides not matched to a gene: 9. CDR1 is MNHEY, CDR2 SVGEGT, per germline. CDR3 size: 14 residues.

The rearrangement links TRBV10-3 to TRBJ1-2; D gene ambiguous. This CDR3 is 15 amino acids long. V lost 3 bases and J 5 bases, leaving 16 bases between the germline ends. Germline CDR1 reads ENHRY; CDR2 reads SYGVKD. The chain's CDR3 is CAISDPSWREYGYTF. CDR3 DNA: TGTGCCATCAGTGACCCCTCGTGGAGGGAGTATGGCTACACCTTC.

This clonotype was counted only a few times. The chain joins TRBV18 to TRBJ2-5, with 7 positions matching TRBD1. V lost 7 bases to trimming and J lost 4 bases; unmatched junction nucleotides: 9. Germline V gene lookup returns CDR1 KGHSH and CDR2 LQKENI. This CDR3 is 14 amino acids long. The CDR3 here is CASFALAGGETQYF. The CDR3, as DNA: TGTGCCAGCTTCGCCTTGGCAGGGGGAGAGACCCAGTACTTC.

The rearrangement links TRBV3-1 to TRBJ2-7; TRBD2 is a possible D gene (5 bases). Germline V gene sequence: CDR1 LGHDT, CDR2 YNNKEL (reference sequence). This CDR3 has 16 residues. V lost 0 bases and J lost 2, with 14 bases in between. CDR3 residues: CASSQDYGKGPYEQYF. As DNA, the CDR3 is TGTGCCAGCAGCCAAGATTACGGGAAAGGGCCCTACGAGCAGTACTTC.

Only a few counts were recorded for this clonotype. This chain joins TRBV7-9 and TRBJ1-1; D remains ambiguous. The CDR3 length is 13 residues. The germline V gene encodes CDR1 SEHNR and CDR2 FQNEAQ (reference sequence). Deletions cut 5 bases from V and 5 bases from J, with 12 bases between. The CDR3 nucleotides read TGTGCCAGCAGCACCCTACTCGGGACTGAAGCTTTCTTT. Amino acids: CASSTLLGTEAFF.

V is TRBV5-8 and J is TRBJ2-5; 7 bases are shared with TRBD2. CDR1 and CDR2 (germline): SGHTS, YDEGEE. The CDR3 is 13 amino acids. J gave up 2 bases and V 10 bases, and 8 bases lay outside the gene matches. Here the CDR3 DNA reads TGTGCCCCCTCTAGGCGGGAGCAAGAGACCCAGTACTTC. Its translation: CAPSRREQETQYF.

At least ten counts were recorded for this clonotype. The chain carries TRBV5-1 and TRBJ1-4; the D is unclear. The CDR3 covers 16 residues. The germline V and J ends were trimmed by 5 bases and 0 bases, with 14 bases remaining between them. Germline V gene sequence: CDR1 SGHRS, CDR2 YFSETQ. The CDR3 sequence is CASRLGIPTTNEKLFF. Written as DNA, the CDR3 is TGCGCCAGCAGGCTGGGTATTCCTACAACTAATGAAAAACTGTTTTTT.

This clonotype has only one observation. V is TRBV15 and J is TRBJ2-7; tentatively, D is TRBD1 (7 bases). Between the trimmed V and J ends, which lost 5 bases and 2 bases, there was a span of 25 bases. This CDR3 has 18 amino acids. Germline V gene data show CDR1 as LNHNV and CDR2 as YYDKDF (reference sequence). For the CDR3, the DNA is TGTGCCACCAGCTTTCTATCTCGGGCGGGACAGCCACCCTACGAGCAGTACTTC. It is translated as CATSFLSRAGQPPYEQYF.

This clonotype occurred a few times. The chain uses TRBV7-9 and TRBJ2-5; 8 bases match TRBD2. This CDR3 has 13 amino acids. Germline trimming cut 10 bases from V and 5 bases from J; bases unmatched to any gene: 9. Germline CDR1 is SEHNR and CDR2 is FQNEAQ (reference sequence). CDR3 amino acids: CATSGGVGETQYF. The DNA for the CDR3 is TGTGCCACGAGCGGGGGAGTAGGGGAGACCCAGTACTTC.

This chain connects TRBV19 to TRBJ1-2; D unclear. The CDR3 consists of 15 residues. V was trimmed by 2 bases and J by 4 bases, leaving 14 bases between them. Germline V gene sequence: CDR1 LNHDA, CDR2 SQIVND (reference sequence). CDR3 coding DNA: TGTGCCAGTAGTATACGTCCAGCCCAGTCCTATGGCTACACCTTC. The encoded protein is CASSIRPAQSYGYTF. The full variable domain, its missing parts supplied by reference TRBV19 and TRBJ1-2, is DGGITQSPKYLFRKEGQNVTLSCEQNLNHDAMYWYRQDPGQGLRLIYYSQIVNDFQKGDIAEGYSVSREKKESFPLTVTSAQKNPTAFYLCASSIRPAQSYGYTFGSGTRLTVV.

The CDR3 sequence: CASTLATGNTIYF. In DNA, the CDR3 is TGTGCCAGCACTCTAGCAACTGGAAACACCATATATTTT. The gene calls are TRBV7-2 and TRBJ1-3, with unresolved D. The CDR3 is made up of 13 amino acids. Germline V lookup: CDR1 SGHTA, CDR2 FQGNSA. The germline V and J ends were trimmed by 7 bases and 2 bases, with 9 bases remaining between them.

In its sample, this clonotype was seen many times. V is TRBV11-2 and J is TRBJ2-7; 9 nucleotides match TRBD2. Germline V gene data show CDR1 as SGHAT and CDR2 as FQNNGV. Trimming took 4 bases from V and 1 from J; bases not matched to a gene: 11. The CDR3 has 17 amino acids. This CDR3 reads CASSYSRGRAHSYEQYF. CDR3 DNA sequence: TGTGCCAGCAGCTACAGCCGCGGGAGGGCCCATTCCTACGAGCAGTACTTC.

This clonotype showed up just a few times. The chain joins TRBV19 to TRBJ2-7, with TRBD1 as a possible D gene (6 bases). The CDR3 has 15 residues. V was shortened by 5 bases and J by 3 bases, with 17 bases between the two germline ends. Germline V lookup: CDR1 LNHDA, CDR2 SQIVND (reference sequence). The CDR3 nucleotides read TGTGCCAGTAGTGATTCAGGGGTGTCAATCTACGAGCAGTACTTC. Its translation is CASSDSGVSIYEQYF.